This T cell receptor beta chain was obtained from a study of blood T cell repertoires in COVID-19. As for the study in general: Nucleic acid was either cDNA or gDNA, and it came from T cells, B-cell-depleted T cells, or PBMCs.

In the authors' workflow: How many nucleated cells were present was estimated from reference gene primer amplification. Sequencing was performed with immunoSEQ multiplex PCR; in TCRdb, only in-frame clones are kept and a portion is missing. Clone size and V and J calls were adopted from that table, with D and trimming inferred from the DNA. The top ten hold approximately 8.2% of the sample, which has about 170,000 clones, 70% to 90% seen once. While infection was still active, Seattle patients were enrolled and then followed longitudinally. CDR3 length equals 13 residues. The V and J ends lost 6 bases and 3 bases respectively, with 11 bases between them. Germline CDR1 SNHLY, CDR2 FYNNEI.

The specimen was peripheral blood. This clonotype was sampled from an elderly woman with COVID-19, enrolled during active disease. V gene TRBV2 combines with J gene TRBJ1-1, with D possibly matching TRBD1 (6 bases). CDR3 DNA: TGTGCCAGCAGGGACAGTGGAGACACTGAAGCTTTCTTT. Encoded protein: CASRDSGDTEAFF.